The present T cell receptor beta chain was sequenced within a study of blood T cell repertoires in COVID-19. Study in general: T cells, B-cell-depleted T cells, or PBMCs provided the cDNA or gDNA that served as material.

Original processing methods: Estimation of nucleated cell counts relied on the amplification of reference gene primers. Sequencing used immunoSEQ multiplex PCR; TCRdb keeps in-frame clones, though not all of them. D and trimming were read from the DNA, whereas the V and J calls and clone size are those reported in that table. The sample contains 95,000 to 110,000 clones, about 91% of which appear only once. CDR1 is SGHRS, CDR2 YFSETQ, per germline. V dropped 3 bases and J dropped 5; count of bases not matched to a gene: 8. This CDR3 has 16 amino acids. J is TRBJ2-3 and V is TRBV5-1; 11 nucleotides align to TRBD2. The origin of this receptor is a human donor in a cohort sampled during active COVID-19. The specimen was peripheral blood. The CDR3 DNA is TGCGCCAGCAGCTCGAGCACTAGCGGGGGTTTAGATACGCAGTATTTT. Translation: CASSSSTSGGLDTQYF.